The 28 T cell receptor beta chains below were found in one sample sequenced in a study of beta chain features in type 1 diabetes. The study reverse transcribed the entire isolated RNA, so it sequenced expressed TCRB transcripts. Here immunoSEQ multiplex PCR was the method, and the copy in TCRdb shows in-frame clones only, minus some. The table shows approximately 470,000 clones, with about 30% occurring only once. The sequencing input was naive CD4+ T cells from blood. Receptors originate from a man aged 18 to 30 in good health.

The chain uses TRBV5-4 and TRBJ2-1, with 7 bases identical to TRBD1. With 4 bases clipped from V and 4 bases from J, the junction kept 11 bases outside the gene matches. Germline V gene sequence: CDR1 SGHNT, CDR2 YYREEE (reference sequence). The CDR3 is 16 amino acids. In DNA, the CDR3 is TGTGCCAGCAGCGACCAGACAGGGTCGTTTTACAATGAGCAGTTCTTC. Translation gives CASSDQTGSFYNEQFF.

V is TRBV4-3 and J is TRBJ1-1, with unresolved D. The CDR3 has 15 residues. The V end was cut by 1 base, the J end by 6 bases, with 15 bases between. Germline-derived CDR1 and CDR2 are LGHNA and YSLEER. In nucleotides, the CDR3 is TGCGCCAGCAGCCAAGCTGTCCGGGCGGTCGCTGAAGCTTTCTTT. Protein sequence: CASSQAVRAVAEAFF.

The table lists this clone with a few counts. J is TRBJ2-1 and V is TRBV29-1; weak D call: TRBD2 (6 bases). This CDR3 is 14 amino acids long. Germline loops: CDR1 SQVTM, CDR2 ANQGSEA. V was shortened by 4 bases and J by 1 base, with 11 bases between the two germline ends. In nucleotides, the CDR3 is TGCAGCGTTGTTCGCGGGACGTCCTACAATGAGCAGTTCTTC. Protein sequence: CSVVRGTSYNEQFF.

Only a few counts were recorded for this clone. V usage is TRBV18 and J usage is TRBJ1-3, with D unresolved. Germline V lookup: CDR1 KGHSH, CDR2 LQKENI. V lost 5 bases and J lost 2, with 13 bases in between. The CDR3 sequence is 15 residues long. The CDR3 here is CASSRAEGPGNTIYF. The CDR3 nucleotides read TGTGCCAGCTCAAGAGCTGAGGGCCCTGGAAACACCATATATTTT.

V gene TRBV29-1 combines with J gene TRBJ1-2; weak D call: TRBD1 (5 bases). V dropped 4 bases and J dropped 8 bases, with 8 bases sitting between them. Germline V lookup: CDR1 SQVTM, CDR2 ANQGSEA. CDR3 length equals 10 residues. The CDR3 loop reads CSVAGNGYTF. The CDR3 region has the DNA TGCAGCGTTGCAGGGAACGGCTACACCTTC. Looking up the rest from reference TRBV29-1 and TRBJ1-2 gives the full variable domain: SAVISQKPSRDICQRGTSLTIQCQVDSQVTMMFWYRQQPGQSLTLIATANQGSEATYESGFVIDKFPISRPNLTFSTLTVSNMSPEDSSIYLCSVAGNGYTFGSGTRLTVV.

This clone showed up just a few times. The V and J genes are TRBV30 and TRBJ2-3, with TRBD2 matching over 12 bases. Per germline, CDR1 GTSNPN and CDR2 SVGIG (reference sequence). This CDR3 has 15 amino acids. The junction had 4 bases not matched to a gene; V was cut back by 6 bases and J by 0 bases. As DNA, the CDR3 is TGTGCCTGCATTACTAGCGGGAGGAGCACAGATACGCAGTATTTT. It translates to CACITSGRSTDTQYF. The variable domain in full, with the rest retrieved from reference TRBV30 and TRBJ2-3, is SQTIHQWPATLVQPVGSPLSLECTVEGTSNPNLYWYRQAAGRGLQLLFYSVGIGQISSEVPQNLSASRPQDRQFILSSKKLLLSDSGFYLCACITSGRSTDTQYFGPGTRLTVL.

The V call is TRBV4-3, the J call TRBJ2-1, with 15 positions matching TRBD2. Germline assignment: CDR1 LGHNA and CDR2 YSLEER. The junction had 6 bases not matched to a gene; V was cut back by 2 bases and J by 7 bases. The CDR3 loop spans 17 amino acids. CDR3 sequence reads: CASSQITGTSGRNEQFF. CDR3 DNA: TGCGCCAGCAGCCAAATAACCGGGACTAGCGGGAGGAATGAGCAGTTCTTC.

The table lists this clone with a few counts. This rearrangement joins TRBV7-9 to TRBJ2-7; 10 nucleotides agree with TRBD2. Trimming removed 5 bases from V and 2 bases from J; junction bases left unmatched: 3. This CDR3 comprises 14 residues. From germline, CDR1 is SEHNR and CDR2 FQNEAQ (reference sequence). CDR3 in amino acids: CASSAAGGPYEQYF. CDR3 in DNA: TGTGCCAGCAGCGCAGCGGGAGGGCCCTACGAGCAGTACTTC.

The chain uses TRBV28 and TRBJ2-7; 7 nucleotides agree with TRBD1. Looked up from germline, CDR1 is MDHEN and CDR2 is SYDVKM. The CDR3 is 13 residues long. The trim removed 6 bases at V and 7 bases at J, leaving 9 bases unmatched. Here the CDR3 DNA reads TGTGCCAGCAGACGTCAGGGGGTAGGGGAGCAGTACTTC. Its translation is CASRRQGVGEQYF.

CDR3 sequence reads: CASSKAGLAGGRDEQYF. DNA of the CDR3: TGTGCCAGCAGCAAAGCTGGACTAGCGGGAGGGCGCGACGAGCAGTACTTC. This chain uses TRBV21-1 with TRBJ2-7; the table's TRBD2 call for D was not verified on the DNA. TRBV21-1 represents a pseudogene. CDR3 length equals 17 residues.

The rearrangement joins TRBV10-3 to TRBJ2-1, with TRBD2 identical over 9 bases. The CDR3 runs 16 residues. J lost 7 bases, V lost 3 bases, and 10 bases had no gene match. CDR1 is ENHRY, CDR2 SYGVKD, per germline. In nucleotides, the CDR3 is TGTGCCATCAGTGAAAGTGGTGGTAGCGGGAGAAATGAGCAGTTCTTC. It specifies CAISESGGSGRNEQFF.

The chain combines TRBV28 with TRBJ1-2; 7 bases align to TRBD1. The CDR3 extends over 12 amino acids. V shed 11 bases, J shed 7 bases, and the junction held 10 bases outside the gene matches. Germline-derived CDR1 and CDR2 are MDHEN and SYDVKM. Here the CDR3 DNA reads TGTGCCGGTCGACAGGGCGACAGTGGCTACACCTTC. Encoded protein: CAGRQGDSGYTF.

This chain joins TRBV28 and TRBJ2-1; 9 bases are shared with TRBD2. V was clipped by 6 bases and J by 7 bases; unmatched bases: 10. Per germline, CDR1 MDHEN and CDR2 SYDVKM. The CDR3 runs 15 residues. The CDR3 protein is CASRRGLARWNEQFF. Here the CDR3 DNA reads TGTGCCAGCAGGCGGGGACTAGCTCGGTGGAATGAGCAGTTCTTC.

V is TRBV7-9 and J is TRBJ2-2; 15 nucleotides align to TRBD2. The CDR3 spans 17 residues. Looked up from germline, CDR1 is SEHNR and CDR2 is FQNEAQ (reference sequence). V trimming: 4 bases; J trimming: 4 bases; junction bases outside the gene matches: 4. The CDR3 DNA sequence: TGTGCCAGCAGCTCCCGGGGACTAGCGGGAGGCACCGGGGAGCTGTTTTTT. Protein: CASSSRGLAGGTGELFF.

The chain recombines TRBV9 with TRBJ2-1; TRBD2 matches 15 bases. Germline V gives CDR1 SGDLS, CDR2 YYNGEE. The V gene end was trimmed by 4 bases and the J gene end by 5 bases; junction bases not matched to a gene: 4. This CDR3 region has 16 residues. The CDR3 nucleotides are TGTGCCAGCAGCTCCGGACTAGCGGGAGGGCACAATGAGCAGTTCTTC. Translated, it gives CASSSGLAGGHNEQFF.

The chain employs TRBV30 and TRBJ2-7; 9 bases map to TRBD1. Germline loops: CDR1 GTSNPN, CDR2 SVGIG (reference sequence). The CDR3 is 15 amino acids. V dropped 0 bases and J dropped 4; count of bases not matched to a gene: 7. CDR3 residues: CAWSVLGTGRYEQYF. CDR3 in DNA: TGTGCCTGGAGTGTACTAGGGACAGGGCGGTACGAGCAGTACTTC.

This clone was detected only a few times. The chain is built from TRBV6-6 and TRBJ2-1; D is possibly TRBD2 (6 bases). V was shortened by 7 bases and J by 5 bases, with 9 bases between the two germline ends. The CDR3 sequence is 12 residues long. CDR1 is MNHNY and CDR2 is SVGAGI in the germline V gene (reference sequence). The CDR3 bases are TGTGCCAGCAAGGGCGGGGACAATGAGCAGTTCTTC. It specifies CASKGGDNEQFF.

V and J are TRBV29-1 and TRBJ2-3, with D perhaps matching TRBD1 (7 bases). V lost 4 bases and J 4 bases, leaving 18 bases between the germline ends. The CDR3 length is 15 residues. Germline V gene lookup returns CDR1 SQVTM and CDR2 ANQGSEA. CDR3 sequence: CSVASGGRFPDTQYF. The CDR3 DNA reads as TGCAGCGTTGCCTCAGGGGGGAGATTCCCAGATACGCAGTATTTT.

The chain uses TRBV2 and TRBJ2-7; 9 positions match TRBD2. The V gene's germline CDR1 is SNHLY and CDR2 FYNNEI. The CDR3 loop spans 14 amino acids. The V and J ends lost 5 bases and 3 bases, in that order; junction bases with no gene match: 5. The CDR3 spells CASSLREGRYEQYF. In DNA form, the CDR3 reads TGTGCCAGCAGTTTGCGGGAGGGCCGCTACGAGCAGTACTTC. The whole variable domain, remainder taken from reference TRBV2 and TRBJ2-7, is EPEVTQTPSHQVTQMGQEVILRCVPISNHLYFYWYRQILGQKVEFLVSFYNNEISEKSEIFDDQFSVERPDGSNFTLKIRSTKLEDSAMYFCASSLREGRYEQYFGPGTRLTVT.

The V gene is TRBV4-3, the J gene TRBJ2-1; 7 positions agree with TRBD2. The CDR3 is 14 amino acids. CDR1 and CDR2 (germline): LGHNA, YSLEER. The V segment lost 1 base and the J segment 6 bases; nucleotides outside the gene matches: 3. CDR3 bases: TGCGCCAGCAGCCAAGGGTGGACTAGCAATGAGCAGTTCTTC. Its translation is CASSQGWTSNEQFF.

The V and J genes are TRBV13 and TRBJ2-5; 8 bases agree with TRBD2. The CDR3 contains 15 residues. V was pared by 5 bases and J by 2 bases, with 7 bases of the junction left unmatched. Germline CDR1 and CDR2: PRHDT and FYEKMQ (reference sequence). This CDR3 reads CASSPLAGAQETQYF. CDR3 sequence (DNA): TGTGCCAGCAGCCCCCTAGCGGGTGCTCAAGAGACCCAGTACTTC.

Remarks on this clone: A junction end diverges from the germline sequence, so it may reflect a read error. The V and J genes are TRBV7-9 and TRBJ2-4, with D possibly TRBD2 on 7 matching bases. Looked up from germline, CDR1 is SEHNR and CDR2 is FQNEAQ (reference sequence). The CDR3 covers 11 residues. This CDR3 is CASSRGATQHF. The CDR3, as DNA: TGTGCCAGCAGCCGGGGGGCAACTCAGCACTTC.

The chain carries TRBV19 and TRBJ2-7; 9 bases are a match to TRBD1. Germline loops: CDR1 LNHDA, CDR2 SQIVND (reference sequence). Unmatched junction bases numbered 4, after V lost 5 bases and J lost 2 bases. This CDR3 has 14 amino acids. CDR3 amino acids: CASSLGQGTYEQYF. CDR3 sequence (DNA): TGTGCCAGTAGTCTAGGACAGGGGACCTACGAGCAGTACTTC.

This clone was seen only a few times. The J gene is TRBJ2-3, the V gene TRBV30; possibly TRBD2 for D (6 bases). Trimming took off 0 bases at V and 0 bases at J, with 16 bases between the two ends. CDR1 and CDR2 (germline): GTSNPN, SVGIG (reference sequence). There are 17 residues in the CDR3. CDR3 sequence: CAWSVSGRTISTDTQYF. CDR3 nucleotides: TGTGCCTGGAGTGTCTCAGGAAGGACTATTAGCACAGATACGCAGTATTTT.

The V and J genes are TRBV9 and TRBJ2-3; D ambiguous. Trimming removed 0 bases at V and 4 bases at J, with 9 bases between. The CDR3 spans 14 residues. Germline V lookup: CDR1 SGDLS, CDR2 YYNGEE. This CDR3 reads CASSVVGQSDTQYF. The CDR3 DNA follows: TGTGCCAGCAGCGTAGTAGGCCAGTCAGATACGCAGTATTTT.

CDR3 sequence: CASSWGSPNTEAFF. In DNA, the CDR3 is TGCGCCAGCAGCTGGGGCAGCCCGAACACTGAAGCTTTCTTT. The chain has TRBV5-1 and TRBJ1-1; TRBD1 might be the D (5 bases). The germline V and J ends were trimmed by 3 bases and 1 base, with 10 bases remaining between them. Germline V gene lookup returns CDR1 SGHRS and CDR2 YFSETQ. The CDR3 sequence is 14 residues long.

The rearrangement joins TRBV29-1 to TRBJ2-1, with 9 bases aligning to TRBD2. CDR3 length: 12 amino acids. V lost 4 bases and J lost 16; bases outside the gene matches: 11. Germline lookup yields CDR1 SQVTM and CDR2 ANQGSEA. The CDR3 here is CSVGLLAGWYFF. The CDR3 DNA follows: TGCAGCGTTGGGTTGCTAGCGGGATGGTATTTCTTC.

This clone showed up just once. The CDR3 protein is CASSTARESSYNEQFF. In DNA form, the CDR3 reads TGTGCCAGCAGCACGGCGCGGGAGAGCTCCTACAATGAGCAGTTCTTC. The V gene is TRBV11-3, the J gene TRBJ2-1; 7 bases match TRBD2. Germline CDR1 reads SGHNT; CDR2 reads YENEEA. Trimming cost V 5 bases and J 0 bases; bases outside gene matches: 7. The CDR3 sequence is 16 residues long.